This entry lists 21 T cell receptor beta chains sequenced from one sample in a study of vaccination effects on CD4 cells after COVID-19. Using immunoSEQ multiplex PCR, the repertoire was profiled, and TCRdb retains in-frame clones only, with some absent. The sample records some 24,000 clones, more than 60% being singletons. ViraFEST assay sequencing came after antigen-specific CD4+ T cells were expanded with viral peptide pools. Following culture for nine to ten days, CD4+ T cells were isolated. The vaccine given was either BNT162b2 or mRNA-1273, in two doses. Their target antigens are unknown. The sequencing used CD4+ T cells from PBMCs cultured with HCoV-NL63 spike peptides, collected after COVID-19 vaccination. These receptors came from a human donor who received a COVID-19 vaccine.

This clone is labeled as medium-sized (0.01 to 0.1%). The V call is TRBV6-5, the J call TRBJ2-7; D is unresolved. The CDR3 is 13 amino acids. V was shortened by 2 bases and J by 2 bases, with 7 bases between the two germline ends. CDR1 MNHEY and CDR2 SVGAGI come from the germline V gene. Here the CDR3 reads CASSYGLAYEQYF. The DNA for the CDR3 is TGTGCCAGCAGTTACGGCCTGGCCTACGAGCAGTACTTC.

The J gene is TRBJ1-2, the V gene TRBV12-3 or TRBV12-4; 7 bases map to TRBD1. V was clipped by 6 bases and J by 7 bases; unmatched bases: 5. CDR3 length: 12 amino acids. The CDR3 protein is CASSGTDFGYTF. CDR3 bases: TGTGCCAGCAGCGGGACAGATTTTGGCTACACCTTC.

This clone was detected only a few times. CDR3 amino acids: CASSQDRSGVNEKLFF. Written as DNA, the CDR3 is TGCGCCAGCAGCCAAGATCGGTCAGGGGTCAATGAAAAACTGTTTTTT. The rearrangement joins TRBV4-1 to TRBJ1-4; weak D call: TRBD1 (6 bases). Germline-derived CDR1 and CDR2 are MGHRA and YSYEKL. Trimming stripped 0 bases from V and 5 bases from J, with 13 bases between. This CDR3 has 16 residues.

The rearrangement uses TRBV7-9 and TRBJ2-3; D not certain. Germline CDR1 SEHNR, CDR2 FQNEAQ (reference sequence). The CDR3 contains 13 residues. Trimming shortened V by 0 bases and J by 6 bases, and 7 bases separated the two germline ends. In DNA form, the CDR3 reads TGTGCCAGCAGCTTAGCGTTCGAGGATACGCAGTATTTT. Amino acids: CASSLAFEDTQYF.

The CDR3 here is CASSQDKGRGSPLHF. The CDR3, as DNA: TGCGCCAGCAGCCAAGATAAAGGGAGAGGATCACCCCTCCACTTT. V and J are TRBV4-1 and TRBJ1-6; D gene ambiguous. This CDR3 is built from 15 residues. The V and J ends lost 0 bases and 10 bases respectively, with 13 bases between them. Germline CDR1 reads MGHRA; CDR2 reads YSYEKL.

The V gene is TRBV27, the J gene TRBJ1-1, with 8 bases aligning to TRBD1. V shed 5 bases, J shed 0 bases, and the junction held 5 bases outside the gene matches. This CDR3 is built from 15 residues. The germline V gene has CDR1 MNHEY and CDR2 SMNVEV (reference sequence). In nucleotides, the CDR3 is TGTGCCAGCAGTCTAGGACAGGGACTGAACACTGAAGCTTTCTTT. Amino acid sequence: CASSLGQGLNTEAFF.

The V gene is TRBV5-1, the J gene TRBJ2-2, with TRBD1 as a possible D gene (5 bases). The V end lost 2 bases, the J end lost 2 bases, and 7 bases lay between the germline ends. The CDR3 sequence is 14 residues long. CDR1 and CDR2 (germline): SGHRS, YFSETQ. The CDR3 loop reads CASSFTGNTGELFF. CDR3 nucleotide sequence: TGCGCCAGCAGCTTTACAGGAAACACCGGGGAGCTGTTTTTT.

The chain combines TRBV6-5 with TRBJ2-1; D gene uncertain. Germline CDR1 and CDR2: MNHEY and SVGAGI. Trimming took 6 bases from V and 0 from J, leaving 12 bases between them. The CDR3 has 15 amino acids. CDR3 coding DNA: TGTGCCAGCAGCAGAGAGGAGTTCTCCTACAATGAGCAGTTCTTC. Protein product: CASSREEFSYNEQFF.

The chain employs TRBV29-1 and TRBJ2-7, with 7 nucleotides matching TRBD1. The V gene end was trimmed by 4 bases and the J gene end by 4 bases; junction bases not matched to a gene: 1. CDR1 and CDR2 (germline): SQVTM, ANQGSEA. The CDR3 length is 11 residues. As DNA, the CDR3 is TGCAGCGTTGTGACAGGGTACGAGCAGTACTTC. It yields the protein CSVVTGYEQYF.

V is TRBV30 and J is TRBJ2-1; D unresolved. The germline V gene has CDR1 GTSNPN and CDR2 SVGIG (reference sequence). Trimming took off 3 bases at V and 6 bases at J, with 3 bases between the two ends. The CDR3 runs 10 residues. DNA for the CDR3: TGTGCCTGGAGCCGCAATGAGCAGTTCTTC. Its protein is CAWSRNEQFF.

The V gene is TRBV7-2, the J gene TRBJ2-2; TRBD1 is a possible D gene (5 bases). Trimming took 5 bases from V and 4 from J, leaving 11 bases between them. The CDR3 consists of 14 residues. Germline V gives CDR1 SGHTA, CDR2 FQGNSA. The CDR3: CASSPQVSTGELFF. CDR3 in DNA: TGTGCCAGCAGCCCACAGGTTTCCACCGGGGAGCTGTTTTTT.

The chain joins TRBV27 to TRBJ2-5, with D possibly TRBD1 on 6 matching bases. The CDR3 totals 12 residues. CDR1 and CDR2 from the germline V gene are MNHEY and SMNVEV (reference sequence). V lost 3 bases to trimming and J lost 5 bases, with 7 bases between them. The CDR3 DNA reads TGTGCCAGCAGTTTGAGGGGGGAGACCCAGTACTTC. It translates to CASSLRGETQYF.

The gene calls are TRBV20-1 and TRBJ1-2; D might be TRBD1 (6 bases). Per the germline V gene, CDR1 is DFQATT and CDR2 is SNEGSKA (reference sequence). The V gene lost 6 bases and the J gene lost 11 bases, with 16 bases spanning the gap. CDR3 length: 11 residues. The CDR3 loop reads CSATLLGGYTF. CDR3 coding DNA: TGCAGTGCCACACTATTAGGGGGGTACACCTTC.

This clone was seen a single time. This chain links TRBV29-1 with TRBJ1-4, with D possibly TRBD1 on 5 matching bases. Trimming took 6 bases from V and 6 from J, leaving 14 bases between them. The CDR3 runs to 13 residues. The germline V gene encodes CDR1 SQVTM and CDR2 ANQGSEA. The CDR3 loop reads CSVVHRGDEKLFF. Written as DNA, the CDR3 is TGCAGCGTGGTCCACAGAGGGGATGAAAAACTGTTTTTT.

In this sample, this clone turned up once. The J gene is TRBJ2-7, the V gene TRBV28; D gene unclear. V was shortened by 1 base and J by 5 bases, with 12 bases between the two germline ends. The CDR3 covers 14 residues. Germline loops: CDR1 MDHEN, CDR2 SYDVKM. In DNA form, the CDR3 reads TGTGCCAGCAGTTTATTCACTACTTCCGACGAGCAGTACTTC. This sequence encodes CASSLFTTSDEQYF.

This chain joins TRBV18 and TRBJ2-7; D not certain. CDR1 is KGHSH, CDR2 LQKENI, per germline. This CDR3 has 14 residues. Between the trimmed V and J ends, which lost 6 bases and 7 bases, there was a span of 19 bases. CDR3 residues: CASSPQGTRIEQYF. DNA of the CDR3: TGTGCCAGCTCGCCTCAAGGCACCAGGATAGAGCAGTACTTC.

This clone came up a few times. The rearrangement links TRBV5-1 to TRBJ2-2; possible D gene TRBD1, 6 bases. The V end was cut by 5 bases, the J end by 14 bases, with 25 bases between. CDR3 length: 15 amino acids. Germline CDR1 is SGHRS and CDR2 is YFSETQ. The CDR3 nucleotides read TGCGCCAGCAGGGACCCCGGGACAAGGTTCGATGGTCTGTTTTTT. It specifies CASRDPGTRFDGLFF.

The chain carries TRBV28 and TRBJ2-7; 8 bases are shared with TRBD1. The CDR3 is 14 amino acids. Germline V gives CDR1 MDHEN, CDR2 SYDVKM. Trimming at V came to 5 bases and at J to 4 bases, leaving 7 bases not matched to a gene. The CDR3 DNA reads as TGTGCCAGCAGTAGCAGGGGGCGACTATACGAGCAGTACTTC. Protein: CASSSRGRLYEQYF.

The V and J genes are TRBV28 and TRBJ1-2, with unresolved D. The germline V and J ends were trimmed by 9 bases and 7 bases, with 18 bases remaining between them. Germline V gene sequence: CDR1 MDHEN, CDR2 SYDVKM. The CDR3 consists of 13 residues. The CDR3 reads CASATGSFGGYTF. CDR3 in DNA: TGTGCCAGTGCCACGGGATCTTTTGGTGGCTACACCTTC.

The CDR3 is CASSPGADYGYTF. The CDR3 DNA sequence: TGTGCCAGCAGCCCCGGGGCCGATTATGGCTACACCTTC. The chain joins TRBV7-3 to TRBJ1-2, with a possible D match to TRBD1 (5 bases). The CDR3 totals 13 residues. The V end lost 5 bases, the J end lost 5 bases, and 12 bases lay between the germline ends. The germline CDR1 and CDR2 sequences are SGHTA and FQGTGA.

J is TRBJ2-2 and V is TRBV10-3; TRBD2 aligns across 15 bases. V shed 8 bases, J shed 2 bases, and the junction held 6 bases outside the gene matches. Looked up from germline, CDR1 is ENHRY and CDR2 is SYGVKD. The CDR3 spans 17 residues. CDR3 loop: CAIRTSGRDLNTGELFF. The CDR3 DNA sequence: TGTGCCATCCGGACTAGCGGGAGGGACTTAAACACCGGGGAGCTGTTTTTT.